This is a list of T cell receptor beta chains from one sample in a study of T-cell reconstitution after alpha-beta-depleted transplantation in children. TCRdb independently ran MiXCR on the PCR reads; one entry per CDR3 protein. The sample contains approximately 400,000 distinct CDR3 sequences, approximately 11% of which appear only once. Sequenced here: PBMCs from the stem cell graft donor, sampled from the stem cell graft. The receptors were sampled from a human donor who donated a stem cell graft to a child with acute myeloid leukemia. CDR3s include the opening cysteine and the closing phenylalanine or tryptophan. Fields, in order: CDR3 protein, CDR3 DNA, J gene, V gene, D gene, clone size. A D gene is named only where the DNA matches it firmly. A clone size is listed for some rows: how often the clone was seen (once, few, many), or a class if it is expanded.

CDR3 protein: CASSTTGSGEQFF
CDR3 DNA: TGCGCCAGCAGCACGACAGGGAGTGGTGAGCAGTTCTTC
J gene: TRBJ2-1
V gene: TRBV5-1
D gene: TRBD1
clone size: -

CDR3 protein: CSAYRRSGANGLTF
CDR3 DNA: TGCAGTGCCTATAGGAGGTCTGGGGCCAACGGCCTGACTTTC
J gene: TRBJ2-6
V gene: TRBV20-1
D gene: -
clone size: -

CDR3 protein: CASSQFQTGTNQPQHF
CDR3 DNA: TGCGCCAGCAGCCAGTTTCAGACAGGGACTAATCAGCCCCAGCATTTT
J gene: TRBJ1-5
V gene: TRBV4-1
D gene: TRBD1
clone size: once

CDR3 protein: CASSYSLDEQYF
CDR3 DNA: TGTGCCAGCAGTTACTCGCTTGACGAGCAGTACTTC
J gene: TRBJ2-7
V gene: TRBV6-2/TRBV6-3
D gene: -
clone size: many

CDR3 protein: CASRGQGGIGYTF
CDR3 DNA: TGTGCCTCCCGTGGACAGGGAGGGATTGGCTACACCTTC
J gene: TRBJ1-2
V gene: TRBV10-3
D gene: TRBD1
clone size: -

CDR3 protein: CASSRRGTSGKLDTQYF
CDR3 DNA: TGTGCCAGCAGTCGAAGAGGGACTAGCGGGAAGCTAGATACGCAGTATTTT
J gene: TRBJ2-3
V gene: TRBV6-1
D gene: TRBD2
clone size: few

CDR3 protein: CASGRDGNYEQYF
CDR3 DNA: TGTGCCAGCGGCCGGGACGGCAACTACGAGCAGTACTTC
J gene: TRBJ2-7
V gene: TRBV2
D gene: -
clone size: few

CDR3 protein: CASSNSGVSTDTQYF
CDR3 DNA: TGTGCCAGCAGCAATAGCGGGGTTAGCACAGATACGCAGTATTTT
J gene: TRBJ2-3
V gene: TRBV7-2
D gene: TRBD2
clone size: -

CDR3 protein: CASGDRSNTGELFF
CDR3 DNA: TGTGCCAGCGGCGACAGGAGCAACACCGGGGAGCTGTTTTTT
J gene: TRBJ2-2
V gene: TRBV12-3/TRBV12-4
D gene: -
clone size: few

CDR3 protein: CSGTGDNSYNEQFF
CDR3 DNA: TGCAGTGGTACTGGGGATAACTCCTACAATGAGCAGTTCTTC
J gene: TRBJ2-1
V gene: TRBV20-1
D gene: -
clone size: -

CDR3 protein: CSAADYNEQFF
CDR3 DNA: TGCAGTGCTGCCGACTACAATGAGCAGTTCTTC
J gene: TRBJ2-1
V gene: TRBV20-1
D gene: -
clone size: few

CDR3 protein: CASSSDGASTDTQYF
CDR3 DNA: TGCGCCAGCAGCTCTGATGGGGCCTCCACAGATACGCAGTATTTT
J gene: TRBJ2-3
V gene: TRBV5-1
D gene: -
clone size: -

CDR3 protein: CASSQGRQGSISSTEAFF
CDR3 DNA: TGTGCCAGCAGCCAAGGGAGACAGGGGTCAATTTCATCCACTGAAGCTTTCTTT
J gene: TRBJ1-1
V gene: TRBV3-1
D gene: TRBD1
clone size: few

CDR3 protein: CASRKVGGMNTEAFF
CDR3 DNA: TGTGCCAGCAGAAAAGTGGGCGGGATGAACACTGAAGCTTTCTTT
J gene: TRBJ1-1
V gene: TRBV4-2
D gene: -
clone size: -

CDR3 protein: CASSPLGTGAPTYNEQFF
CDR3 DNA: TGTGCCAGCTCACCACTTGGGACAGGGGCCCCCACTTACAATGAGCAGTTCTTC
J gene: TRBJ2-1
V gene: TRBV18
D gene: TRBD1
clone size: few

CDR3 protein: CATSDRRQGHETQYF
CDR3 DNA: TGTGCCACCAGTGATCGGCGGCAGGGCCACGAGACCCAGTACTTC
J gene: TRBJ2-5
V gene: TRBV24-1
D gene: -
clone size: -

CDR3 protein: CSARGQANGYTF
CDR3 DNA: TGCAGTGCTAGGGGGCAGGCCAATGGCTACACCTTC
J gene: TRBJ1-2
V gene: TRBV20-1
D gene: -
clone size: -

CDR3 protein: CATKVVLGETQYF
CDR3 DNA: TGTGCCACCAAGGTGGTGTTAGGGGAGACCCAGTACTTC
J gene: TRBJ2-5
V gene: TRBV7-2
D gene: -
clone size: -

CDR3 protein: CASSVGGTSMYEQYF
CDR3 DNA: TGTGCCAGCAGCGTAGGGGGGACTAGTATGTACGAGCAGTACTTC
J gene: TRBJ2-7
V gene: TRBV9
D gene: TRBD2
clone size: -

CDR3 protein: CAISPVRGGQETQYF
CDR3 DNA: TGTGCCATCAGTCCGGTCAGGGGGGGACAAGAGACCCAGTACTTC
J gene: TRBJ2-5
V gene: TRBV10-3
D gene: -
clone size: few

CDR3 protein: CATSTRQGADSPLHF
CDR3 DNA: TGTGCCACCAGCACCAGACAGGGGGCGGATTCACCCCTCCACTTT
J gene: TRBJ1-6
V gene: TRBV15
D gene: TRBD1
clone size: -

CDR3 protein: CASSSRQAYGYTF
CDR3 DNA: TGTGCCAGCAGCTCACGACAGGCGTATGGCTACACCTTC
J gene: TRBJ1-2
V gene: TRBV7-2
D gene: -
clone size: -

CDR3 protein: CASSLGFGGEADTQYF
CDR3 DNA: TGTGCCAGCAGTTTAGGTTTTGGGGGTGAAGCAGATACGCAGTATTTT
J gene: TRBJ2-3
V gene: TRBV12-3/TRBV12-4
D gene: -
clone size: -

CDR3 protein: CSARKPGTGFNQPQHF
CDR3 DNA: TGCAGTGCTAGAAAGCCAGGGACAGGATTCAATCAGCCCCAGCATTTT
J gene: TRBJ1-5
V gene: TRBV20-1
D gene: TRBD1
clone size: -

CDR3 protein: CSATRSGRGNEQFF
CDR3 DNA: TGCAGTGCTACAAGAAGCGGGAGAGGCAATGAGCAGTTCTTC
J gene: TRBJ2-1
V gene: TRBV20-1
D gene: TRBD2
clone size: few

CDR3 protein: CASQLTGELFF
CDR3 DNA: TGTGCTAGCCAGCTCACCGGGGAGCTGTTTTTT
J gene: TRBJ2-2
V gene: TRBV7-7
D gene: -
clone size: few

CDR3 protein: CASSEYGTRYEQYF
CDR3 DNA: TGTGCCAGCAGTGAATACGGGACTAGGTACGAGCAGTACTTC
J gene: TRBJ2-7
V gene: TRBV6-1
D gene: TRBD2
clone size: many

CDR3 protein: CASKNRGGNYGYTF
CDR3 DNA: TGTGCCAGCAAGAACAGGGGGGGGAACTATGGCTACACCTTC
J gene: TRBJ1-2
V gene: TRBV27
D gene: TRBD1
clone size: few

CDR3 protein: CASSEAIGPGYGYTF
CDR3 DNA: TGTGCCAGCAGTGAAGCGATCGGGCCAGGCTATGGCTACACCTTC
J gene: TRBJ1-2
V gene: TRBV6-1
D gene: -
clone size: -

CDR3 protein: CASSLRDGDTEAFF
CDR3 DNA: TGTGCCAGCAGCCTAAGGGATGGGGACACTGAAGCTTTCTTT
J gene: TRBJ1-1
V gene: TRBV7-9
D gene: -
clone size: -

CDR3 protein: CASSKEGGYSTDTQYF
CDR3 DNA: TGTGCCAGCAGCAAGGAGGGGGGATACAGCACAGATACGCAGTATTTT
J gene: TRBJ2-3
V gene: TRBV7-2
D gene: -
clone size: -